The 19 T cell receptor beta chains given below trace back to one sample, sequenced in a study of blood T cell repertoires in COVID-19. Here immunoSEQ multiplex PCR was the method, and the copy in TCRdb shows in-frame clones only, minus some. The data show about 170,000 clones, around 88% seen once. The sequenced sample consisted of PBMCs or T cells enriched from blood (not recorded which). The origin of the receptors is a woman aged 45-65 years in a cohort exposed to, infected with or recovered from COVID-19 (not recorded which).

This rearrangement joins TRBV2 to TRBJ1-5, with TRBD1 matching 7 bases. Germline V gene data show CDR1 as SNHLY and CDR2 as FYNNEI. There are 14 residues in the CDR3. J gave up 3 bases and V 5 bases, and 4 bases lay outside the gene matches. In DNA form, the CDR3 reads TGTGCCAGCAGTAAACAGGGGAACAATCAGCCCCAGCATTTT. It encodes CASSKQGNNQPQHF.

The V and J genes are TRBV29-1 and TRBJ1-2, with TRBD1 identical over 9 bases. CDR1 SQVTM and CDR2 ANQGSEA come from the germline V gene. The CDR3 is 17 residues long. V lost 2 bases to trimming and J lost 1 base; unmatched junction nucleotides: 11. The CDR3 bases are TGCAGCGTTGAACACCCTCCCGGACAGGGGCATAACTATGGCTACACCTTC. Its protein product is CSVEHPPGQGHNYGYTF. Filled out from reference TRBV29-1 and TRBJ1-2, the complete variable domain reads SAVISQKPSRDICQRGTSLTIQCQVDSQVTMMFWYRQQPGQSLTLIATANQGSEATYESGFVIDKFPISRPNLTFSTLTVSNMSPEDSSIYLCSVEHPPGQGHNYGYTFGSGTRLTVV.

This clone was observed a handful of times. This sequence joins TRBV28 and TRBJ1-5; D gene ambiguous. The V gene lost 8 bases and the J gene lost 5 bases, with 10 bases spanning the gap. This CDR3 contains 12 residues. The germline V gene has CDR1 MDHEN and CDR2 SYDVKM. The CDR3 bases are TGTGCCAGCGGGAGGAGCCATCAGCCCCAGCATTTT. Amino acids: CASGRSHQPQHF.

CDR3 DNA: TGTGCCAGCAGACGCCCAGGGGGCGCTCCCTTCGAGCAGTACTTC. Amino acids: CASRRPGGAPFEQYF. The V call is TRBV11-2, the J call TRBJ2-7; 8 nucleotides line up with TRBD1. The V and J ends lost 6 bases and 6 bases, in that order; junction bases with no gene match: 13. The CDR3 covers 15 residues. Germline V CDR1 and CDR2: SGHAT, FQNNGV.

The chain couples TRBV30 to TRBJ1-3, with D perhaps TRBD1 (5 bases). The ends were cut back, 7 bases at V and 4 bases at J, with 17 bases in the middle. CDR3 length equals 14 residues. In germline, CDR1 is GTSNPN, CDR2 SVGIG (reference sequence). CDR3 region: CALKTGGAGNTIYF. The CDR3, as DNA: TGTGCCTTGAAAACGGGGGGAGCCGGAAACACCATATATTTT. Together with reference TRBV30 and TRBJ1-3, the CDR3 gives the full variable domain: SQTIHQWPATLVQPVGSPLSLECTVEGTSNPNLYWYRQAAGRGLQLLFYSVGIGQISSEVPQNLSASRPQDRQFILSSKKLLLSDSGFYLCALKTGGAGNTIYFGEGSWLTVV.

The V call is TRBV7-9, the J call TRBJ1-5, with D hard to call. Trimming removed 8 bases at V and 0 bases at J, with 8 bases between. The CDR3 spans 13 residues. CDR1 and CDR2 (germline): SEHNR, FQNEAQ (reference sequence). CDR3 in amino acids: CASSGDSNQPQHF. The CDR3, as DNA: TGTGCCAGCTCCGGGGATAGCAATCAGCCCCAGCATTTT.

This chain's CDR3 is CAWGGGQTYEQYF. The CDR3 DNA reads TGTGCCTGGGGCGGGGGACAGACATACGAGCAGTACTTC. The chain combines TRBV30 with TRBJ2-7; D may match TRBD1 or TRBD2 (7 bases each). The germline gives CDR1 GTSNPN, CDR2 SVGIG (reference sequence). This CDR3 spans 13 amino acids. V was pared by 5 bases and J by 4 bases, with 15 bases between.

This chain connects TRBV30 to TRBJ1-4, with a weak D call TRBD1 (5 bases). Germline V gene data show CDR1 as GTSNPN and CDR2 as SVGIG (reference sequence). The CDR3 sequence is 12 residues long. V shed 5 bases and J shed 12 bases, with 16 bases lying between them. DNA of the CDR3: TGTGCCTGGCGTCGGGGGAAGGTGGAACTGTTTTTT. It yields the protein CAWRRGKVELFF.

The CDR3 DNA reads TGTGCCAGCAAAGGACAGAAGAACACTGAAGCTTTCTTT. Protein sequence: CASKGQKNTEAFF. The chain employs TRBV12-3 or TRBV12-4 and TRBJ1-1, with D perhaps TRBD1 (6 bases). With 7 bases removed from V and 1 base from J, the gap between germline ends came to 10 bases. The CDR3 spans 13 residues.

The CDR3 sequence is CASSPRQGVSNQPQHF. Here the CDR3 DNA reads TGTGCCAGCAGTCCTCGACAGGGTGTGAGCAATCAGCCCCAGCATTTT. The chain employs TRBV2 and TRBJ1-5; 7 nucleotides match TRBD1. Losses at the gene ends were 5 bases for V and 1 base for J; bases not matched to a gene: 8. CDR1 is SNHLY, CDR2 FYNNEI, per germline. The CDR3 spans 16 residues.

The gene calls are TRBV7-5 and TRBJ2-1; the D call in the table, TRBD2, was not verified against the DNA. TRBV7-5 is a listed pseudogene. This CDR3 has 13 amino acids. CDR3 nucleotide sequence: TGTGCCAGAAGCCACAGGGTTGGACTAGCACAGTTCTTC. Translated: CARSHRVGLAQFF.

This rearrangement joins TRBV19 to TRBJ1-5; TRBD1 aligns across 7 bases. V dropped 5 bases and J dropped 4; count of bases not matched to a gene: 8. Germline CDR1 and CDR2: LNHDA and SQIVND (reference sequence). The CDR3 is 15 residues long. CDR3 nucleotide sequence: TGTGCCAGTAGTGACCCAGGGGGGCTTAATCAGCCCCAGCATTTT. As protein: CASSDPGGLNQPQHF.

Here the CDR3 DNA reads TGTGCCAGCAGACAGGGCTTCTCTGGAAACACCATATATTTT. Protein: CASRQGFSGNTIYF. The chain recombines TRBV6-5 with TRBJ1-3; perhaps TRBD1 as D (6 bases). CDR1 MNHEY and CDR2 SVGAGI come from the germline V gene. This CDR3 contains 14 residues. V was shortened by 6 bases and J by 0 bases, with 9 bases between the two germline ends.

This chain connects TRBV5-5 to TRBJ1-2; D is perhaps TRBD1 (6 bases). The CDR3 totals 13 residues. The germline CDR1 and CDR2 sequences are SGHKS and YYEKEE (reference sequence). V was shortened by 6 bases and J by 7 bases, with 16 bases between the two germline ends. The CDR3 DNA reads TGTGCCAGCAACCTGGGGGGGGACACTGGCTACACCTTC. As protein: CASNLGGDTGYTF.

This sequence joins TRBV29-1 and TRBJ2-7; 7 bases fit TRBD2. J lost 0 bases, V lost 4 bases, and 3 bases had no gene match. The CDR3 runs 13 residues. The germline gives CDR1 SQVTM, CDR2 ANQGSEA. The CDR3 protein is CSVGRDYSYEQYF. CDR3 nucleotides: TGCAGCGTTGGGAGGGACTACTCCTACGAGCAGTACTTC.

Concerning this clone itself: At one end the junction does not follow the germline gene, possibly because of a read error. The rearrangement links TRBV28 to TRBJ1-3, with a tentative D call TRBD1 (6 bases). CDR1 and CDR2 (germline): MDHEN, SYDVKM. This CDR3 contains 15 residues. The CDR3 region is CASRLSDSSGNTIYF. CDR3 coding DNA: TGTGCCAGCAGATTATCGGACAGCTCTGGAAACACCATATATTTT.

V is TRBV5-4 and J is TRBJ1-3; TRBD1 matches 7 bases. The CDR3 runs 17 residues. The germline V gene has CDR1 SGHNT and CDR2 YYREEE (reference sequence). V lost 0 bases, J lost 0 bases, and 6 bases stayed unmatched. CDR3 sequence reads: CASSLGGRGVSGNTIYF. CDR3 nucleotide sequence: TGTGCCAGCAGCTTGGGGGGCAGGGGGGTCTCTGGAAACACCATATATTTT.

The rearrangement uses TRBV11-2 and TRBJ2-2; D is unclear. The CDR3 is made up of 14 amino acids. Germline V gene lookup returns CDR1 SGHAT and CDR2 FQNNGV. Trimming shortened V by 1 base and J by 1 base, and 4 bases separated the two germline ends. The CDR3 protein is CASSLGGNTGELFF. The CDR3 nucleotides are TGTGCCAGCAGCTTAGGCGGGAACACCGGGGAGCTGTTTTTT.

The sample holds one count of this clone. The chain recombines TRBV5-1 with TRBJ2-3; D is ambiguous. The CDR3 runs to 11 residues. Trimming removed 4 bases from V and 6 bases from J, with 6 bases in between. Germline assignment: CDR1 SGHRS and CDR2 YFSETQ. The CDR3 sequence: CASSQLDTQYF. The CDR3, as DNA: TGCGCCAGCAGCCAATTGGATACGCAGTATTTT.